Included here is one TCR beta chain sequence, with context. Its cognate antigen is unknown. Germline loops: CDR1 SGHRS, CDR2 YFSETQ. CDR3 length: 18 amino acids. Trimming removed 4 bases from V and 1 base from J; junction bases left unmatched: 13. Produced via immunoSEQ multiplex PCR; TCRdb's table is partial and in-frame only. The table has 20,000 or so clones, roughly 65% seen once. These data belong to a study of Tregs in tolerant kidney transplant recipients. Study-wide context: CD4+CD25+CD127- cells came from approximately 3-day belatacept mixed lymphocyte reactions, some with approximately 5-day graft donor restimulation. Regarding the study as a whole: Expanding Tregs on activated donor B cells appeared to best identify donor-specific TCRbeta clones.

The sequencing sample was made of Tregs from blood cultured with allogeneic cells. The chain carries TRBV5-1 and TRBJ1-1, with 10 bases matching TRBD1. This sequence was found in a human donor in good health. The CDR3 protein is CASSALRDRGKGNTEAFF. DNA for the CDR3: TGCGCCAGCAGCGCTCTCCGGGACAGGGGTAAGGGGAACACTGAAGCTTTCTTT.